This entry lists 23 T cell receptor beta chains sequenced from one sample in a study of immune evolution from preneoplasia to lung adenocarcinoma. Using immunoSEQ multiplex PCR, the repertoire was profiled, and TCRdb retains in-frame clones only, with some absent. The sample holds around 20,000 clones, 75% seen once. Sequencing used FFPE invasive lung adenocarcinoma tissue. The source of these receptors is a person between 55 and 69 years old with lung adenocarcinoma.

The sample holds a few counts of this clone. This sequence joins TRBV7-8 and TRBJ1-5; tentative D call: TRBD1 (6 bases). The CDR3 spans 14 residues. Deletions cut 5 bases from V and 6 bases from J, with 14 bases between. CDR1 and CDR2 from the germline V gene are SGHVS and FQNEAQ. The CDR3 region has the DNA TGTGCCAGCAGCGGAGGGACACTGGGTCAGCCCCAGCATTTT. Amino acids: CASSGGTLGQPQHF.

The chain joins TRBV5-1 to TRBJ1-1; D gene ambiguous. Germline V gives CDR1 SGHRS, CDR2 YFSETQ. Trimming shortened V by 0 bases and J by 8 bases, and 11 bases separated the two germline ends. The CDR3 runs 13 residues. Here the CDR3 reads CASSLDPASEAFF. The CDR3 region has the DNA TGCGCCAGCAGCTTGGACCCAGCGTCCGAAGCTTTCTTT.

The V call is TRBV18, the J call TRBJ1-4, with no clear D. CDR1 is KGHSH and CDR2 is LQKENI in the germline V gene. The CDR3 loop spans 15 amino acids. Trimming removed 1 base at V and 6 bases at J, with 12 bases between. CDR3 nucleotide sequence: TGTGCCAGCTCACCACGTATGGGTGGGGATGAAAAACTGTTTTTT. Its protein is CASSPRMGGDEKLFF. Drawing the rest from reference TRBV18 and TRBJ1-4, the complete variable domain is NAGVMQNPRHLVRRRGQEARLRCSPMKGHSHVYWYRQLPEEGLKFMVYLQKENIIDESGMPKERFSAEFPKEGPSILRIQQVVRGDSAAYFCASSPRMGGDEKLFFGSGTQLSVL.

This sequence joins TRBV19 and TRBJ2-3, with 12 bases matching TRBD2. Germline V CDR1 and CDR2: LNHDA, SQIVND (reference sequence). V dropped 9 bases and J dropped 10; count of bases not matched to a gene: 11. The CDR3 runs to 14 residues. In DNA form, the CDR3 reads TGTGCCAGCAAGACTAGCGGGAGAACGGGTGCGCAGTATTTT. Translating it yields CASKTSGRTGAQYF. Full variable domain (rest looked up from reference TRBV19 and TRBJ2-3): DGGITQSPKYLFRKEGQNVTLSCEQNLNHDAMYWYRQDPGQGLRLIYYSQIVNDFQKGDIAEGYSVSREKKESFPLTVTSAQKNPTAFYLCASKTSGRTGAQYFGPGTRLTVL.

The chain is built from TRBV28 and TRBJ1-2; 9 nucleotides match TRBD1. The J segment lost 7 bases and the V segment lost 7 bases, leaving 13 bases of the junction unmatched. Germline loops: CDR1 MDHEN, CDR2 SYDVKM. CDR3 length equals 15 residues. CDR3 nucleotide sequence: TGTGCCAGCATAAAAATCCGGGACAGGGTCGGTGGCTACACCTTC. Its translation: CASIKIRDRVGGYTF.

This clone came up a few times. The CDR3 is CASSIEYRASNGYTF. The CDR3 DNA follows: TGTGCCAGCAGCATAGAGTACAGGGCTAGTAATGGCTACACCTTC. The V gene is TRBV6-5, the J gene TRBJ1-2; tentative D call: TRBD1 (6 bases). Germline V CDR1 and CDR2: MNHEY, SVGAGI. The CDR3 sequence is 15 residues long. V was clipped by 6 bases and J by 6 bases, with 20 bases between them.

This clone was observed a handful of times. The chain uses TRBV7-2 and TRBJ2-2; the D is unclear. Germline lookup yields CDR1 SGHTA and CDR2 FQGNSA. The CDR3 sequence is 17 residues long. V dropped 2 bases and J dropped 0 bases, with 13 bases sitting between them. The CDR3 nucleotides are TGTGCCAGCAGCTTAAGTCCGACTGGAACGAACACCGGGGAGCTGTTTTTT. Residues: CASSLSPTGTNTGELFF.

The chain employs TRBV14 and TRBJ2-6; tentative D call: TRBD1 (5 bases). V was clipped by 4 bases and J by 4 bases, with 11 bases between them. CDR1 SGHDN and CDR2 FVKESK come from the germline V gene. The length of the CDR3 is 15 residues. This CDR3 is CASSRTGWGANVLTF. The DNA for the CDR3 is TGTGCCAGCAGCCGTACAGGCTGGGGGGCCAACGTCCTGACTTTC. Full variable domain (remainder filled in from reference TRBV14 and TRBJ2-6): EAGVTQFPSHSVIEKGQTVTLRCDPISGHDNLYWYRRVMGKEIKFLLHFVKESKQDESGMPNNRFLAERTGGTYSTLKVQPAELEDSGVYFCASSRTGWGANVLTFGAGSRLTVL.

J is TRBJ2-7 and V is TRBV27; 10 nucleotides align to TRBD2. This CDR3 is 15 amino acids long. V gave up 6 bases and J gave up 4 bases; unmatched junction bases: 9. Germline-derived CDR1 and CDR2 are MNHEY and SMNVEV (reference sequence). The CDR3 loop reads CASSPPGTSVYEQYF. The CDR3 DNA reads as TGTGCCAGCAGCCCCCCCGGGACTAGCGTTTACGAGCAGTACTTC.

V is TRBV7-9 and J is TRBJ2-1, with D perhaps matching TRBD1 or TRBD2 (5 bases each). The germline V gene encodes CDR1 SEHNR and CDR2 FQNEAQ (reference sequence). Trimming left V 4 bases short and J 5 bases short, with 15 bases between. The CDR3 consists of 15 residues. The CDR3, as DNA: TGTGCCAGCAGCTCGCCCGGGACGGGCCACAATGAGCAGTTCTTC. This translates into CASSSPGTGHNEQFF. Supplemented by reference TRBV7-9 and TRBJ2-1, the full variable domain reads DTGVSQNPRHKITKRGQNVTFRCDPISEHNRLYWYRQTLGQGPEFLTYFQNEAQLEKSRLLSDRFSAERPKGSFSTLEIQRTEQGDSAMYLCASSSPGTGHNEQFFGPGTRLTVL.

V gene TRBV11-2 combines with J gene TRBJ2-1; D not certain. The germline V and J ends were trimmed by 1 base and 12 bases, with 10 bases remaining between them. This CDR3 is 12 amino acids long. Germline assignment: CDR1 SGHAT and CDR2 FQNNGV. CDR3 coding DNA: TGTGCCAGCAGCTTAGGAGGAGATGCGCAGTTCTTC. It yields the protein CASSLGGDAQFF. The full variable domain, its missing parts supplied by reference TRBV11-2 and TRBJ2-1, is EAGVAQSPRYKIIEKRQSVAFWCNPISGHATLYWYQQILGQGPKLLIQFQNNGVVDDSQLPKDRFSAERLKGVDSTLKIQPAKLEDSAVYLCASSLGGDAQFFGPGTRLTVL.

The genes are TRBV19 and TRBJ1-5; D not certain. Trimming took 0 bases from V and 4 from J, leaving 4 bases between them. In germline, CDR1 is LNHDA, CDR2 SQIVND (reference sequence). The CDR3 has 13 residues. The chain's CDR3 is CASSIDKNQPQHF. In DNA form, the CDR3 reads TGTGCCAGTAGTATAGATAAGAATCAGCCCCAGCATTTT.

The V call is TRBV6-6, the J call TRBJ1-5; D is unclear. This CDR3 contains 14 residues. CDR1 is MNHNY and CDR2 is SVGAGI in the germline V gene (reference sequence). V shed 4 bases and J shed 6 bases, with 13 bases lying between them. CDR3 in DNA: TGTGCCAGCAGTTTAGAATGGCGGGGTCAGCCCCAGCATTTT. This gives the protein CASSLEWRGQPQHF.

V and J are TRBV28 and TRBJ2-2; D tentatively fits TRBD1 or TRBD2 (5 bases each). Trimming cost V 8 bases and J 9 bases, with 19 bases left between them. The CDR3 has 14 residues. Germline values: CDR1 MDHEN, CDR2 SYDVKM. The CDR3 sequence is CASRAGVGRRELFF. The CDR3 DNA sequence: TGTGCCAGCCGCGCCGGGGTGGGGCGGCGGGAGCTGTTTTTT.

This clone was seen more than once but under ten times. This chain uses TRBV9 with TRBJ2-1; D is possibly TRBD2 (5 bases). The CDR3 loop spans 13 amino acids. The germline V and J ends were trimmed by 0 bases and 6 bases, with 7 bases remaining between them. Per the germline V gene, CDR1 is SGDLS and CDR2 is YYNGEE. The CDR3 loop is CASSVGETNEQFF. The DNA of the CDR3 is TGTGCCAGCAGCGTAGGGGAGACCAATGAGCAGTTCTTC.

This chain joins TRBV18 and TRBJ2-3; TRBD1 aligns across 10 bases. The CDR3 is 14 amino acids. Germline values: CDR1 KGHSH, CDR2 LQKENI. After removal of 6 bases from V and 3 bases from J, the junction contained 3 bases not matched to a gene. CDR3 loop: CASSRQGATDTQYF. In nucleotides, the CDR3 is TGTGCCAGCTCCAGACAGGGGGCAACAGATACGCAGTATTTT.

The chain joins TRBV5-1 to TRBJ1-2; TRBD1 aligns across 8 bases. The CDR3 consists of 13 residues. The germline gives CDR1 SGHRS, CDR2 YFSETQ. Trimming at V came to 4 bases and at J to 8 bases, leaving 7 bases not matched to a gene. CDR3 sequence: CASSPQTGEGYTF. CDR3 bases: TGCGCCAGCAGCCCACAGACAGGGGAAGGCTACACCTTC.

V gene TRBV4-2 combines with J gene TRBJ1-2; the match to TRBD1 covers 8 bases. With V trimmed by 4 bases and J by 0 bases, 7 bases remained unmatched. The CDR3 sequence is 16 residues long. The V gene's germline CDR1 is LGHNA and CDR2 YNFKEQ. CDR3 DNA sequence: TGTGCCAGCAGCCCCAAGGACAGGGATCCTAACTATGGCTACACCTTC. Its protein product is CASSPKDRDPNYGYTF.

This chain links TRBV9 with TRBJ1-5; D is unclear. The V gene lost 8 bases and the J gene lost 7 bases, with 22 bases spanning the gap. CDR1 SGDLS and CDR2 YYNGEE come from the germline V gene. The CDR3 totals 15 residues. CDR3 region: CARMDGPHFRQPQHF. As DNA, the CDR3 is TGTGCCAGGATGGACGGGCCCCACTTTCGACAGCCCCAGCATTTT.

This clone has a handful of counts. J is TRBJ2-7 and V is TRBV27; D possibly matches TRBD1 or TRBD2 (6 bases each). Trimming pared 2 bases from V and 7 bases from J, leaving 12 bases between. The CDR3 extends over 13 amino acids. Germline CDR1 reads MNHEY; CDR2 reads SMNVEV (reference sequence). CDR3 residues: CASSLRGAREQYF. In DNA, the CDR3 is TGTGCCAGCAGTTTAAGGGGGGCTCGGGAGCAGTACTTC.

The chain is built from TRBV10-2 and TRBJ1-5; D is perhaps TRBD1 (5 bases). The CDR3 contains 14 residues. The germline CDR1 and CDR2 sequences are WSHSY and SAAADI. Trimming took off 6 bases at V and 7 bases at J, with 16 bases between the two ends. The CDR3 spells CASSGTDSAQPQHF. CDR3 coding DNA: TGCGCCAGCAGCGGGACGGATTCAGCGCAGCCCCAGCATTTT.

This chain uses TRBV19 with TRBJ1-4; TRBD1 is a possible D gene (6 bases). This CDR3 has 15 amino acids. Germline V CDR1 and CDR2: LNHDA, SQIVND (reference sequence). Between the trimmed V and J ends, which lost 9 bases and 8 bases, there was a span of 22 bases. In DNA, the CDR3 is TGTGCCAGCGCGGGGGGGGGCATGGCTACGGAAAAACTGTTTTTT. It yields the protein CASAGGGMATEKLFF.

The rearrangement uses TRBV28 and TRBJ2-3; tentative D call: TRBD1 (6 bases). Germline CDR1 MDHEN, CDR2 SYDVKM. V dropped 3 bases and J dropped 8 bases, with 9 bases sitting between them. CDR3 size: 12 residues. This chain's CDR3 is CASSFRGGTQYF. The CDR3 DNA sequence: TGTGCCAGCAGTTTCAGGGGCGGTACGCAGTATTTT.